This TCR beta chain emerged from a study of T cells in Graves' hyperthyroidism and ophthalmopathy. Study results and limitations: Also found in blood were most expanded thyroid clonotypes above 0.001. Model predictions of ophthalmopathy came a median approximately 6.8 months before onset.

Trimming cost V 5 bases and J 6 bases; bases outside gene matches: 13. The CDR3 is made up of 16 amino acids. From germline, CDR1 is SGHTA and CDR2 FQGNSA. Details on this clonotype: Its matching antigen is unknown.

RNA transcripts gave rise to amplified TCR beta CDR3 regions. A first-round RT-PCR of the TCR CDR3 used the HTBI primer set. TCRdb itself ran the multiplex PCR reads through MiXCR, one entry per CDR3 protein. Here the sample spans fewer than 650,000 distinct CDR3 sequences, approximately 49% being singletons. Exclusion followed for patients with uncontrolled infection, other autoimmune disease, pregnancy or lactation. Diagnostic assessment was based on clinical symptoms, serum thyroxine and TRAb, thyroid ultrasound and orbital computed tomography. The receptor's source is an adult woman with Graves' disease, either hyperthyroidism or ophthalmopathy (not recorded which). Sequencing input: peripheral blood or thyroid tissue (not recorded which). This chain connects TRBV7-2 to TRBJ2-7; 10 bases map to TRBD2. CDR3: CASSDPHSGRYGEQYF. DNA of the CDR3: TGTGCCAGCAGCGACCCACATAGCGGGAGGTATGGCGAGCAGTACTTC.